Below, 13 T cell receptor beta chains from the same sample are listed, as sequenced in a study of CD8 T cells in ankylosing spondylitis. In TCRdb, the 5' RACE reads were re-called with MiXCR into one record per CDR3 protein. The sample has some 840,000 distinct CDR3 sequences; approximately 12% are singletons. Overall study findings and caveats: Made up of eight highly homologous variants, a TCR beta motif appeared characteristic of ankylosing spondylitis blood.

These receptors' targets are unknown. The sample comprised blood, either unsorted or a sorted T cell fraction (not recorded which). The source is a male donor with ankylosing spondylitis.

Only a few counts were recorded for this clonotype. This chain uses TRBV25-1 with TRBJ2-7; the match to TRBD1 covers 9 bases. The CDR3 totals 15 residues. V dropped 4 bases and J dropped 5; count of bases not matched to a gene: 9. Germline values: CDR1 MGHDK, CDR2 SYGVNS. CDR3 in DNA: TGTGCCAGCAGTGGACCGGGACAGGGATCCCACGAGCAGTACTTC. Translation: CASSGPGQGSHEQYF.

This clonotype was seen many times. The gene calls are TRBV7-2 and TRBJ1-1; D may be TRBD1 (5 bases). V lost 2 bases to trimming and J lost 4 bases, with 11 bases between them. Germline assignment: CDR1 SGHTA and CDR2 FQGNSA. The CDR3 totals 14 residues. CDR3 protein: CASSLMGGSTEAFF. Written as DNA, the CDR3 is TGTGCCAGCAGCTTAATGGGGGGAAGCACTGAAGCTTTCTTT.

The chain carries TRBV4-3 and TRBJ2-7; TRBD1 agrees at 10 bases. CDR3 size: 16 residues. Per germline, CDR1 LGHNA and CDR2 YSLEER. Trimming took 1 base from V and 4 from J; bases not matched to a gene: 7. CDR3 sequence: CASSQGSGTGAYEQYF. The CDR3 DNA reads as TGCGCCAGCAGCCAAGGGAGCGGGACAGGGGCGTACGAGCAGTACTTC.

This chain uses TRBV20-1 with TRBJ1-2; possibly TRBD1 for D (6 bases). Germline loops: CDR1 DFQATT, CDR2 SNEGSKA (reference sequence). The length of the CDR3 is 12 residues. CDR3 protein: CTTGGQVEGYTF. The CDR3 DNA follows: TGCACCACTGGGGGGCAGGTAGAAGGCTACACCTTC.

This chain joins TRBV10-3 and TRBJ2-5, with D unclear. CDR1 and CDR2 (germline): ENHRY, SYGVKD. The V end lost 2 bases, the J end lost 5 bases, and 6 bases lay between the germline ends. The CDR3 contains 12 residues. The DNA of the CDR3 is TGTGCCATCAGTGAGCACGAGGAGACCCAGTACTTC. Translation: CAISEHEETQYF.

Many counts were recorded for this clonotype. CDR3 amino acids: CSAKRAETQYF. The CDR3 nucleotides read TGCAGTGCCAAGAGGGCGGAGACCCAGTACTTC. The chain recombines TRBV20-1 with TRBJ2-5, with a tentative D call TRBD2 (5 bases). V lost 6 bases to trimming and J lost 5 bases, with 10 bases between them. The V gene's germline CDR1 is DFQATT and CDR2 SNEGSKA (reference sequence). This CDR3 has 11 residues.

This clonotype was counted at least ten times. This chain uses TRBV5-6 with TRBJ1-1; D unclear. The germline V gene encodes CDR1 SGHDT and CDR2 YYEEEE. Trimming pared 0 bases from V and 5 bases from J, leaving 11 bases between. The CDR3 spans 14 residues. The CDR3 region has the DNA TGTGCCAGCAGCTTGGTTCCGACGGGGACTGAAGCTTTCTTT. Translation: CASSLVPTGTEAFF.

This rearrangement joins TRBV19 to TRBJ2-3; TRBD1 might be the D (5 bases). Looked up from germline, CDR1 is LNHDA and CDR2 is SQIVND (reference sequence). V dropped 5 bases and J dropped 2 bases, with 20 bases sitting between them. The CDR3 spans 17 residues. The CDR3 sequence: CASSATPRQRLTDTQYF. The DNA of the CDR3 is TGTGCCAGTAGTGCCACCCCCCGACAGCGCCTCACAGATACGCAGTATTTT.

This chain uses TRBV5-6 with TRBJ2-7, with 8 bases lining up with TRBD1. V trimming: 2 bases; J trimming: 5 bases; junction bases outside the gene matches: 3. The CDR3 consists of 13 residues. Per the germline V gene, CDR1 is SGHDT and CDR2 is YYEEEE. For the CDR3, the DNA is TGTGCCAGCAGCTTTACAGGGGGGAACGAGCAGTACTTC. This encodes CASSFTGGNEQYF.

In this sample, this clonotype turned up a few times. This chain connects TRBV3-1 to TRBJ2-7; a weak D match, TRBD2 (5 bases). CDR1 and CDR2 from the germline V gene are LGHDT and YNNKEL (reference sequence). CDR3 length: 13 residues. Trimming shortened V by 4 bases and J by 3 bases, and 10 bases separated the two germline ends. CDR3 DNA sequence: TGTGCCAGCAGCCGGACTCCGGGCTACGAGCAGTACTTC. Its protein is CASSRTPGYEQYF.

The chain carries TRBV27 and TRBJ2-2, with 12 positions matching TRBD2. The V gene end was trimmed by 6 bases and the J gene end by 8 bases; junction bases not matched to a gene: 10. Germline V gene data show CDR1 as MNHEY and CDR2 as SMNVEV (reference sequence). CDR3 length: 16 residues. As DNA, the CDR3 is TGTGCCAGCAGAGCGACTAGCGGGAGACGTTCGGGGGAGCTGTTTTTT. It encodes CASRATSGRRSGELFF.

The rearrangement links TRBV10-3 to TRBJ2-3; D remains ambiguous. Germline values: CDR1 ENHRY, CDR2 SYGVKD. Trimming cost V 3 bases and J 2 bases, with 12 bases left between them. This CDR3 has 15 amino acids. The DNA of the CDR3 is TGTGCCATCAGTGACCAGGTCACCTCCACAGATACGCAGTATTTT. This sequence encodes CAISDQVTSTDTQYF.

V and J are TRBV3-1 and TRBJ2-1, with 8 bases matching TRBD2. This CDR3 has 15 residues. V shed 6 bases, J shed 6 bases, and the junction held 10 bases outside the gene matches. CDR1 is LGHDT and CDR2 is YNNKEL in the germline V gene (reference sequence). In nucleotides, the CDR3 is TGTGCCAGCAGTTTAGGTTGGCGGGAGGCCAATGAGCAGTTCTTC. Translated, it gives CASSLGWREANEQFF.